This T cell receptor (beta chain) was sequenced in a study of cytotoxic CD8 clonotypes in ibrutinib-treated CLL. Study-level findings and limits: Rare overall, public clonotypes shrank or held steady under therapy.

There are 16 residues in the CDR3. V shed 3 bases, J shed 0 bases, and the junction held 4 bases outside the gene matches. Germline CDR1 and CDR2: KGHSH and LQKENI. This table comes from immunoSEQ multiplex PCR, and its TCRdb copy is limited to in-frame clones, with some not included. The top ten clones hold 5.6% of a sample with 250,000 to 350,000 clones, roughly three quarters of them seen once. This clone has just one count. The antigen is not known. The material sequenced was PBMCs, taken at disease progression, from a patient treated with ibrutinib. This chain connects TRBV18 to TRBJ1-3; 8 bases line up with TRBD1. This TCR derives from a human donor with chronic lymphocytic leukemia. The DNA of the CDR3 is TGTGCCAGCTCACCTTGGGACAGGATCTCTGGAAACACCATATATTTT. The encoded protein is CASSPWDRISGNTIYF.